What follows describes a single T cell receptor (beta chain). This PCR relied on a set of 60 Vbeta primers and 13 Jbeta primers. The assay was immunoSEQ multiplex PCR, and TCRdb's table has in-frame clones only and misses some. The sample shows 140,000 or so clones, 70% of them seen only once. This entry comes from a study of cytomegalovirus exposure and HLA in healthy donors. The junction had 6 bases not matched to a gene; V was cut back by 5 bases and J by 2 bases. The CDR3 runs to 15 residues. CDR1 and CDR2 (germline): SGHTA, FQGNSA. The receptor was isolated from a woman aged 25 to 39 in good health and CMV-seronegative. The chain joins TRBV7-2 to TRBJ2-3; 8 positions match TRBD2. Sequencing used PBMCs. The CDR3 sequence is CASSKRRGVTDTQYF. In DNA form, the CDR3 reads TGTGCCAGCAGCAAGAGGCGGGGGGTCACAGATACGCAGTATTTT.